This TCR beta chain was obtained from a study of cytomegalovirus exposure and HLA in healthy donors. The donors belonged to the approximately 120-subject validation cohort, separate from the 666-subject first cohort. General observations from the study: Diagnosis of cytomegalovirus status made by the classifier reportedly showed high specificity and sensitivity. The TCR clusters that emerged in the first cohort tended, a later analysis found, to co-occur in the 110 or so validation repertoires. Confirmation was obtained in vitro that three CMV-associated chains are specific for CMV antigens.

Here immunoSEQ multiplex PCR was the method, and the copy in TCRdb shows in-frame clones only, minus some. The table has some 69,000 clones, roughly 96% seen once. Regarding this clone: Its antigen remains unknown.

The J segment lost 4 bases and the V segment lost 3 bases, leaving 11 bases of the junction unmatched. The CDR3 spans 19 residues. CDR1 and CDR2 (germline): SGDLS, YYNGEE. The receptor's source is a man aged 18 to 30 in good health and CMV-seronegative. The sequenced sample consisted of PBMCs. This chain links TRBV9 with TRBJ2-2; 14 nucleotides align to TRBD2. CDR3 protein: CASSARGLAGESGTGELFF. In DNA form, the CDR3 reads TGTGCCAGCAGCGCCAGGGGACTAGCGGGAGAGTCGGGCACCGGGGAGCTGTTTTTT.